Presented here are 4 T cell receptor beta chains from one specimen sequenced in a study of regulatory T cells in long-lasting Graves disease. The authors built TCR beta libraries using iRepertoire HTBI primers and Arm-PCR of CDR3 regions. TCRdb recomputed calls from the multiplex PCR reads with MiXCR, one row per CDR3 protein. The sample carries about 220,000 distinct CDR3 sequences, about 19% recorded once. Time point here: newly diagnosed GD, antithyroid drugs for less than 3 months. The TCR library was made from RNA that had been extracted from PBMCs in TRIzol. The data were also submitted as part of a second study, on T cells in Graves' hyperthyroidism and ophthalmopathy.

This specimen was peripheral blood mononuclear cells (PBMCs), taken at new diagnosis, from a patient treated with antithyroid drugs. Receptors originate from a woman aged 25-40 years with Graves disease.

This clonotype was found many times. The V call is TRBV19, the J call TRBJ2-7; D possibly matches TRBD1 or TRBD2 (5 bases each). Germline CDR1 reads LNHDA; CDR2 reads SQIVND (reference sequence). The CDR3 length is 14 residues. V was cut by 5 bases and J by 2 bases, with 13 bases left in between. Here the CDR3 reads CASSGPGTAYEQYF. The CDR3 nucleotides read TGTGCCAGTAGTGGACCCGGGACCGCCTACGAGCAGTACTTC.

This clonotype was counted many times. V and J are TRBV30 and TRBJ2-7, with TRBD1 matching over 10 bases. V shed 5 bases, J shed 5 bases, and the junction held 15 bases outside the gene matches. This CDR3 has 16 residues. Per the germline V gene, CDR1 is GTSNPN and CDR2 is SVGIG (reference sequence). CDR3 bases: TGTGCCTGGGCCCCCCGGGACAGGGGAGGTAGCAACGAGCAGTACTTC. The encoded protein is CAWAPRDRGGSNEQYF.

The chain couples TRBV20-1 to TRBJ2-7; D is uncertain. The CDR3 runs 12 residues. Germline lookup yields CDR1 DFQATT and CDR2 SNEGSKA (reference sequence). V lost 5 bases to trimming and J lost 4 bases, with 12 bases between them. CDR3 in amino acids: CSALGDQYEQYF. The DNA for the CDR3 is TGCAGTGCTCTCGGAGACCAGTACGAGCAGTACTTC.

This clonotype was picked up a small number of times. The CDR3 does not close with the conserved phenylalanine or tryptophan, likely indicating a read error. This rearrangement joins TRBV11-2 to TRBJ1-6; possibly TRBD1 for D (5 bases). V gave up 4 bases and J gave up 13 bases, with 20 bases separating them. Germline V CDR1 and CDR2: SGHAT, FQNNGV. The CDR3 length is 15 residues. The CDR3 nucleotides are TGTGCCAGCAGCTCAACTGGGGCGACAGTTTCTCCCCTCCACTCT. It encodes CASSSTGATVSPLHS.